This T cell receptor (beta chain) came from a study of T cell repertoires in cytomegalovirus infection. In regard to this clonotype: Its cognate antigen is unknown.

TCRdb independently ran MiXCR on the reads; one entry per CDR3 protein. This sample has around 740,000 distinct CDR3 sequences; roughly 36% occur once, and the top ten carry 2.5% to 3.5%. General study findings and limits: HLA-C-restricted TCR beta clonotypes specific for CMV led the ex vivo response.

Sequenced sample: PBMCs. The TCR was taken from a human donor in good health (CMV status not recorded). Some clones in this sample may be carry-over from other donors' samples.

The CDR3, as DNA: TGTGCCAGCAGCTTAATGGGACGGCCGAACACTGAAGCTTTCTTT. Translation gives CASSLMGRPNTEAFF. The genes are TRBV11-2 and TRBJ1-1; maybe TRBD1 (5 bases). V lost 2 bases, J lost 1 base, and 11 bases lay in between. Per the germline V gene, CDR1 is SGHAT and CDR2 is FQNNGV. The CDR3 length is 15 residues.